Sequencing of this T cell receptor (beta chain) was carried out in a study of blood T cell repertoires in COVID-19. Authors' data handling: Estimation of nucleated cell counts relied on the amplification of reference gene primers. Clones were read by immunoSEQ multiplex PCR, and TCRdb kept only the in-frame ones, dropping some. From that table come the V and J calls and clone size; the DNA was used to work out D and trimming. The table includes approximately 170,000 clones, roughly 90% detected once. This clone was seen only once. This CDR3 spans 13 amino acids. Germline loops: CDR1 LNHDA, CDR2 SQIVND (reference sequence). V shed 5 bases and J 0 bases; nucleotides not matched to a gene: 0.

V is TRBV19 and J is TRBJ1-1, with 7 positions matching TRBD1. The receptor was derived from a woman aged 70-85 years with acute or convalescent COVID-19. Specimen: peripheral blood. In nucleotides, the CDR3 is TGTGCCAGTAGTGACAGGGTGAACACTGAAGCTTTCTTT. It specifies CASSDRVNTEAFF.